Shown below are 11 T cell receptor beta chains from a single sample sequenced in a study of T cell clonality in common variable immunodeficiency. Study-level findings and limits: Common variable immunodeficiency TCR beta sequences reportedly had fewer deletions and N-nucleotide insertions.

Repertoires were generated with immunoSEQ multiplex PCR, while TCRdb's copy carries only in-frame clones and drops some. The sample includes about 23,000 clones, none of them occurring once. No cognate antigen is known for these TCRs. Sequencing was carried out using peripheral blood mononuclear cells. The source is a human donor with common variable immunodeficiency.

This clone was counted at least ten times. Read data end 3 residues before the CDR3 end; the end is taken from the germline J gene. This rearrangement joins TRBV2 to TRBJ2-3; TRBD1 agrees at 8 bases. CDR3 size: 17 residues. Germline-derived CDR1 and CDR2 are SNHLY and FYNNEI. The J segment lost 2 bases and the V segment lost 6 bases, leaving 13 bases of the junction unmatched. Partial CDR3 DNA: TGTGCCAGCAGCCTCACATTCAGGGGGCAATACACAGATACG. This encodes CASSLTFRGQYTDT. The entire CDR3 is CASSLTFRGQYTDTQYF.

This clone was seen a handful of times. The CDR3 end lies 3 residues beyond the end of the read and is filled in from the germline J gene. V gene TRBV11-2 combines with J gene TRBJ1-1; D unclear. This CDR3 region has 13 residues. Trimming removed 6 bases at V and 2 bases at J, with 10 bases between. Germline loops: CDR1 SGHAT, CDR2 FQNNGV. The CDR3 reads CASRTSRNTEAFF. Incomplete CDR3 DNA: TGTGCCAGCAGGACCTCTAGAAACACTGAA. The full variable domain, its missing parts supplied by reference TRBV11-2 and TRBJ1-1, is EAGVAQSPRYKIIEKRQSVAFWCNPISGHATLYWYQQILGQGPKLLIQFQNNGVVDDSQLPKDRFSAERLKGVDSTLKIQPAKLEDSAVYLCASRTSRNTEAFFGQGTRLTVV.

This clone was detected only a few times. The CDR3 end is not reached by the read, which stops 3 residues before it; the germline J gene fills it in. The rearrangement joins TRBV30 to TRBJ1-3; D unclear. Trimming cost V 0 bases and J 4 bases, with 7 bases left between them. The CDR3 has 13 amino acids. Germline V CDR1 and CDR2: GTSNPN, SVGIG (reference sequence). CDR3 amino acids: CAWSVLSGNTIYF. The CDR3 DNA, read in part, is TGTGCCTGGAGTGTACTCTCCGGAAACACC. The whole variable domain, filled in from reference TRBV30 and TRBJ1-3, reads SQTIHQWPATLVQPVGSPLSLECTVEGTSNPNLYWYRQAAGRGLQLLFYSVGIGQISSEVPQNLSASRPQDRQFILSSKKLLLSDSGFYLCAWSVLSGNTIYFGEGSWLTVV.

In this sample, this clone turned up many times. Read coverage stops 3 residues before the CDR3 terminus; the germline J gene supplies the remainder. J is TRBJ2-1 and V is TRBV2, with 7 bases aligning to TRBD2. Germline CDR1 is SNHLY and CDR2 is FYNNEI. V shed 8 bases and J 0 bases; nucleotides not matched to a gene: 4. The CDR3 spans 14 residues. The chain's CDR3 is CASASGGSYNEQFF. The sequenced part of the CDR3 DNA is TGTGCCAGCGCGTCGGGGGGCTCCTACAATGAG.

To note about this clone: The read finishes 3 residues shy of the CDR3 end, and the germline J gene is used to complete it. The chain recombines TRBV10-2 with TRBJ1-1; tentatively, D is TRBD1 (5 bases). The CDR3 is 13 amino acids. Germline CDR1 reads WSHSY; CDR2 reads SAAADI. V lost 7 bases, J lost 0 bases, and 9 bases lay in between. The covered CDR3 bases are TGCGCCAGCAAAGACAGATTGAACACTGAA. Translation: CASKDRLNTE. The whole CDR3 is CASKDRLNTEAFF.

This clone was seen only a few times. Sequencing ends 3 residues short of the CDR3 end; the germline J gene provides the rest. V is TRBV7-8 and J is TRBJ1-2; 10 nucleotides line up with TRBD1. The CDR3 covers 16 residues. CDR1 SGHVS and CDR2 FQNEAQ come from the germline V gene. V shed 5 bases and J 5 bases; nucleotides not matched to a gene: 11. CDR3 protein: CASSPLLTGGFYGYTF. CDR3 DNA, as far as it was read: TGTGCCAGCAGCCCCCTCTTGACAGGGGGCTTTTATGGC.

This clone was found a few times. The read ends 3 residues shy of where the CDR3 ends; the end is completed using the germline J gene. The V and J genes are TRBV5-5 and TRBJ1-2; the D gene is possibly TRBD1 (6 bases). V lost 4 bases, J lost 6 bases, and 13 bases lay in between. Germline V gives CDR1 SGHKS, CDR2 YYEKEE (reference sequence). The CDR3 is 13 amino acids. Incomplete CDR3 DNA: TGTGCCAGCAGCCCTCAGGGGTTAGATGGC. This sequence encodes CASSPQGLDG. The whole CDR3 is CASSPQGLDGYTF. The whole variable domain, filled in from reference TRBV5-5 and TRBJ1-2, reads DAGVTQSPTHLIKTRGQQVTLRCSPISGHKSVSWYQQVLGQGPQFIFQYYEKEERGRGNFPDRFSARQFPNYSSELNVNALLLGDSALYLCASSPQGLDGYTFGSGTRLTVV.

This clone was observed a handful of times. The observed sequence ends 3 residues before the CDR3 terminus, with the missing tail filled in from the germline J gene. V is TRBV11-2 and J is TRBJ1-1; 9 bases fit TRBD1. CDR1 is SGHAT, CDR2 FQNNGV, per germline. This CDR3 has 15 residues. The J segment lost 1 base and the V segment lost 2 bases, leaving 2 bases of the junction unmatched. This CDR3 is CASSLNRGPNTEAFF. The sequenced CDR3 bases are TGTGCCAGCAGCTTAAACAGGGGGCCGAACACTGAA.

In its sample, this clone was seen a few times. The sequence runs out 3 residues before the end of the CDR3; the remainder is reconstructed from the germline J gene. The V and J genes are TRBV5-1 and TRBJ2-7; 9 bases fit TRBD2. Germline V gene lookup returns CDR1 SGHRS and CDR2 YFSETQ. Germline trimming cut 3 bases from V and 1 base from J; bases unmatched to any gene: 5. This CDR3 spans 15 amino acids. The DNA read from the CDR3 is TGCGCCAGCAGCTGGACTAGCGCGTTATCCTACGAG. Translation: CASSWTSALSYE. The full CDR3 protein is CASSWTSALSYEQYF.

Details on this clone: Coverage ceases 3 residues before the CDR3 finishes, and the germline J gene fills in the end. This chain connects TRBV18 to TRBJ1-5; D gene ambiguous. V gave up 0 bases and J gave up 3 bases, with 6 bases separating them. CDR1 and CDR2 from the germline V gene are KGHSH and LQKENI. The CDR3 extends over 14 amino acids. CDR3 sequence reads: CASSPPNYNQPQHF. The sequenced CDR3 bases are TGTGCCAGCTCACCACCGAACTACAATCAGCCC.

This clone was counted at least ten times. The observed sequence ends 3 residues before the CDR3 terminus, with the missing tail filled in from the germline J gene. The chain links TRBV12-5 to TRBJ2-1, with 7 bases identical to TRBD1. The CDR3 extends over 18 amino acids. Germline CDR1 LGHNT, CDR2 FRNRAP. The trim removed 1 base at V and 0 bases at J, leaving 9 bases unmatched. The CDR3 DNA, read in part, is TGTGCTAGTGGTTTGGGAACAAACTGGGACAGCTCCTACAATGAG. Its protein is CASGLGTNWDSSYNE. The whole CDR3 protein reads CASGLGTNWDSSYNEQFF.